These 8 T cell receptor beta chains were all obtained from the same sample, sequenced in a study of cytomegalovirus exposure and HLA in healthy donors (dated by TCRdb to the late 2010s). Receptor libraries were prepared by the immunoSEQ multiplex PCR assay. For the multiplex PCR, a mixture combining 60 forward primers for TCR Vbeta segments and 13 reverse primers for TCR Jbeta segments was used. Entries here come from immuneACCESS through TCRdb and include only in-frame sequences with V and J called. Some clones fail to appear in such tables; in the studies checked, an unresolved V gene covers under half of the shortfall, and the cause of the remainder is unknown. The sample table shows tens of thousands of clones, and about four fifths are seen once. Clones ranked in the top ten supply 5.5% of the sample. Sequences were obtained from PBMCs. These receptors all stem from a male donor in good health and CMV-seropositive.

This clone has a single count. This sequence joins TRBV5-6 and TRBJ2-1; TRBD2 agrees at 9 bases. This CDR3 comprises 16 residues. V trimming: 0 bases; J trimming: 10 bases; junction bases outside the gene matches: 11. In germline, CDR1 is SGHDT, CDR2 YYEEEE. CDR3 nucleotides: TGTGCCAGCAGCTTGGGATCTAGCGGGGTCCCCCGGGAGCAGTTCTTC. This codes for CASSLGSSGVPREQFF.

This clone was seen only a few times. V is TRBV9 and J is TRBJ2-3; D is ambiguous. The germline gives CDR1 SGDLS, CDR2 YYNGEE. The CDR3 extends over 14 amino acids. Trimming took off 4 bases at V and 0 bases at J, with 9 bases between the two ends. The CDR3 nucleotides are TGTGCCAGCAGCAGCGACTTAAGCACAGATACGCAGTATTTT. Translating gives CASSSDLSTDTQYF.

V and J are TRBV9 and TRBJ2-1, with a tentative D call TRBD1 (5 bases). V shed 4 bases and J shed 9 bases, with 11 bases lying between them. Germline V gives CDR1 SGDLS, CDR2 YYNGEE. This CDR3 spans 12 amino acids. This CDR3 is CASSPDSPEQFF. In nucleotides, the CDR3 is TGTGCCAGCAGCCCTGACAGCCCTGAGCAGTTCTTC.

This chain uses TRBV11-2 with TRBJ2-7; D ambiguous. V lost 5 bases and J lost 1, with 6 bases in between. Germline CDR1 SGHAT, CDR2 FQNNGV. The CDR3 covers 12 residues. CDR3 amino acids: CASSPASYEQYF. The CDR3 nucleotides read TGTGCCAGCAGCCCAGCGTCCTACGAGCAGTACTTC. The full variable domain, completed using reference TRBV11-2 and TRBJ2-7, is EAGVAQSPRYKIIEKRQSVAFWCNPISGHATLYWYQQILGQGPKLLIQFQNNGVVDDSQLPKDRFSAERLKGVDSTLKIQPAKLEDSAVYLCASSPASYEQYFGPGTRLTVT.

The J gene is TRBJ2-2, the V gene TRBV5-5, with D maybe TRBD2 (5 bases). CDR3 size: 14 residues. Between the trimmed V and J ends, which lost 0 bases and 6 bases, there was a span of 9 bases. Looked up from germline, CDR1 is SGHKS and CDR2 is YYEKEE (reference sequence). In nucleotides, the CDR3 is TGTGCCAGCAGCTTGGCCACCGGGGCCGGGGAGCTGTTTTTT. This gives the protein CASSLATGAGELFF.

This clone occurred once. The chain recombines TRBV6-1 with TRBJ1-4, with 8 positions matching TRBD1. Germline CDR1 is MNHNS and CDR2 is SASEGT. The J segment lost 7 bases and the V segment lost 4 bases, leaving 11 bases of the junction unmatched. This CDR3 comprises 16 residues. The CDR3 DNA sequence: TGTGCCAGCAGTGGGGGAGGTGGGACAGGCGGTGAAAAACTGTTTTTT. Translation gives CASSGGGGTGGEKLFF.

This clone was detected a few times. The rearrangement links TRBV6-5 to TRBJ1-4, with D possibly being TRBD1 (5 bases). V was clipped by 4 bases and J by 0 bases, with 12 bases between them. This CDR3 spans 16 amino acids. Germline V gives CDR1 MNHEY, CDR2 SVGAGI. For the CDR3, the DNA is TGTGCCAGCAGTTGGGACGGAGGGGCAACTAATGAAAAACTGTTTTTT. It codes for CASSWDGGATNEKLFF.

In its sample, this clone was seen once. The rearrangement links TRBV5-1 to TRBJ1-1; 7 nucleotides match TRBD1. V shed 0 bases and J 1 base; nucleotides not matched to a gene: 9. The germline V gene encodes CDR1 SGHRS and CDR2 YFSETQ. The CDR3 extends over 17 amino acids. DNA of the CDR3: TGCGCCAGCAGCTTGGGCCCTAACGGACAGGCGAACACTGAAGCTTTCTTT. It yields the protein CASSLGPNGQANTEAFF. Drawing the rest from reference TRBV5-1 and TRBJ1-1, the complete variable domain is KAGVTQTPRYLIKTRGQQVTLSCSPISGHRSVSWYQQTPGQGLQFLFEYFSETQRNKGNFPGRFSGRQFSNSRSEMNVSTLELGDSALYLCASSLGPNGQANTEAFFGQGTRLTVV.